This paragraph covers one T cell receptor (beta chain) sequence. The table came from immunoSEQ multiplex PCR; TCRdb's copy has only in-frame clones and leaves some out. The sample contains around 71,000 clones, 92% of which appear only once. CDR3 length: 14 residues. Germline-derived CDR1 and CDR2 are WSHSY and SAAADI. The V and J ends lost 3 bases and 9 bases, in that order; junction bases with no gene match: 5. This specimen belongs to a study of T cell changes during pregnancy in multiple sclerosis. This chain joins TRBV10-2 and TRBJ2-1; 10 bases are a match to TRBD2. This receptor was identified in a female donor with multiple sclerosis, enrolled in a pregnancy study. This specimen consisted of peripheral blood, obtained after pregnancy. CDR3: CASSESGRASEQFF. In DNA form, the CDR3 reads TGCGCCAGCAGTGAAAGCGGGAGGGCCAGTGAGCAGTTCTTC.